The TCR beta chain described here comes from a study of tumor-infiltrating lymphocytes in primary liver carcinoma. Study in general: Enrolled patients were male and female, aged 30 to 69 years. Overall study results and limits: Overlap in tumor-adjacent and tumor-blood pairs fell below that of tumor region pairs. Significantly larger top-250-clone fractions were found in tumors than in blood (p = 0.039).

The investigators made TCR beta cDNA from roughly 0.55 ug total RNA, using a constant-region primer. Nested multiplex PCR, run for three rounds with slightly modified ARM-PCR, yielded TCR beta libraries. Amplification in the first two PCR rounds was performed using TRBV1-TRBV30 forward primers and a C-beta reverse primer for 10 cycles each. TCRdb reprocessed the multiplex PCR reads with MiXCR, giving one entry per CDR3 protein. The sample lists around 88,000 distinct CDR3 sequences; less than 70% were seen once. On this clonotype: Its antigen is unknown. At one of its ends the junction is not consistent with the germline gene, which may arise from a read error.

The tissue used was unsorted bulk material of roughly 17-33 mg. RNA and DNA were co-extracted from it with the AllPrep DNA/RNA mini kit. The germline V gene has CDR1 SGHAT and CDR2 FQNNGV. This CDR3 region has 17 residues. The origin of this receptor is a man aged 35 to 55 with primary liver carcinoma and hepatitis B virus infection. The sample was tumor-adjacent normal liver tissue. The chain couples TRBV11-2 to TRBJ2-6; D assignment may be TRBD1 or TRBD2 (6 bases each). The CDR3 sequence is CASSLVGGAAGANLLIF. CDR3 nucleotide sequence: TGTGCCAGCAGCCTAGTGGGGGGCGCAGCTGGGGCCAACCTCCTGATTTTC.